These 27 T cell receptor beta chains originate from one sample sequenced in a study of PD-1 blockade in classical Hodgkin lymphoma. Relapse after autologous stem cell transplantation occurred in every patient, and brentuximab vedotin exposure varied. Sequencing was performed with immunoSEQ multiplex PCR; in TCRdb, only in-frame clones are kept and a portion is missing. The sample shows roughly 140,000 clones, approximately 72% of them seen only once. The sequences come from peripheral blood mononuclear cells (PBMCs), collected before the second cycle of nivolumab. Receptors originate from a human donor with classical Hodgkin lymphoma.

The rearrangement links TRBV2 to TRBJ1-5, with D unresolved. Germline CDR1 SNHLY, CDR2 FYNNEI. The CDR3 sequence is 15 residues long. V was trimmed by 1 base and J by 5 bases, leaving 12 bases between them. CDR3 in amino acids: CASSEEWRAYQPQHF. CDR3 nucleotides: TGTGCCAGCAGTGAAGAATGGAGGGCTTATCAGCCCCAGCATTTT.

V and J are TRBV27 and TRBJ1-2; 9 bases are a match to TRBD1. The CDR3 covers 14 residues. The V gene's germline CDR1 is MNHEY and CDR2 SMNVEV (reference sequence). V gave up 6 bases and J gave up 5 bases; unmatched junction bases: 7. CDR3 bases: TGTGCCAGCAGACTACAGGGGGCTGGGTATGGCTACACCTTC. Its translation is CASRLQGAGYGYTF.

This clone was detected a few times. The V call is TRBV4-1, the J call TRBJ2-3; 7 bases match TRBD2. There are 15 residues in the CDR3. Germline V gives CDR1 MGHRA, CDR2 YSYEKL. V lost 4 bases to trimming and J lost 2 bases; unmatched junction nucleotides: 6. The CDR3 spells CASSRSGALTDTQYF. CDR3 DNA sequence: TGCGCCAGCAGCCGGAGCGGGGCACTCACAGATACGCAGTATTTT.

The J gene is TRBJ1-6, the V gene TRBV12-5; TRBD1 might be the D (5 bases). The CDR3 loop spans 14 amino acids. Germline values: CDR1 LGHNT, CDR2 FRNRAP. V dropped 1 base and J dropped 10 bases, with 11 bases sitting between them. The CDR3 region has the DNA TGTGCTAGTGGTTTGGGGGGGAAAGGATCACCCCTCCACTTT. It encodes CASGLGGKGSPLHF.

V usage is TRBV2 and J usage is TRBJ1-1, with 8 bases fitting TRBD1. J was trimmed by 0 bases and V by 11 bases; bases with no gene match: 5. The CDR3 contains 13 residues. Per the germline V gene, CDR1 is SNHLY and CDR2 is FYNNEI. This CDR3 is CASTGGMNTEAFF. The CDR3 nucleotides read TGTGCCTCAACAGGGGGAATGAACACTGAAGCTTTCTTT. The entire variable domain, with the rest obtained from reference TRBV2 and TRBJ1-1, is as follows: EPEVTQTPSHQVTQMGQEVILRCVPISNHLYFYWYRQILGQKVEFLVSFYNNEISEKSEIFDDQFSVERPDGSNFTLKIRSTKLEDSAMYFCASTGGMNTEAFFGQGTRLTVV.

V is TRBV27 and J is TRBJ1-1; D is uncertain. The germline gives CDR1 MNHEY, CDR2 SMNVEV (reference sequence). There are 14 residues in the CDR3. The ends were cut back, 3 bases at V and 11 bases at J, with 19 bases in the middle. This CDR3 is CASSLLEGGSLAFF. CDR3 DNA: TGTGCCAGCAGTTTGTTGGAGGGAGGGAGTTTGGCTTTCTTT.

This rearrangement joins TRBV6-5 to TRBJ1-3; D is unclear. The germline V gene encodes CDR1 MNHEY and CDR2 SVGAGI. The CDR3 runs 15 residues. Trimming left V 4 bases short and J 0 bases short, with 10 bases between. CDR3 DNA: TGTGCCAGCAGTTTGCGCAGTAGCTCTGGAAACACCATATATTTT. It encodes CASSLRSSSGNTIYF.

J is TRBJ2-5 and V is TRBV6-5; the D gene is possibly TRBD1 (6 bases). This CDR3 spans 12 amino acids. The V end was cut by 6 bases, the J end by 7 bases, with 12 bases between. Germline V gene sequence: CDR1 MNHEY, CDR2 SVGAGI. The CDR3 region is CASSREGGTQYF. DNA for the CDR3: TGTGCCAGCAGCCGAGAAGGGGGGACCCAGTACTTC.

The V and J genes are TRBV28 and TRBJ2-1; no clear D. The CDR3 sequence is 16 residues long. V lost 5 bases, J lost 4 bases, and 18 bases lay in between. CDR1 and CDR2 from the germline V gene are MDHEN and SYDVKM. The DNA of the CDR3 is TGTGCCAGCAGTCCCCCGGCAAACTCCGTATACAATGAGCAGTTCTTC. Its translation is CASSPPANSVYNEQFF.

J is TRBJ1-2 and V is TRBV7-2; no reliable D call. Trimming took off 4 bases at V and 0 bases at J, with 12 bases between the two ends. The germline gives CDR1 SGHTA, CDR2 FQGNSA. The CDR3 consists of 15 residues. The CDR3 region has the DNA TGTGCCAGCAGCTCAGCTCCAGGCGCTAACTATGGCTACACCTTC. As protein: CASSSAPGANYGYTF.

This CDR3 is CASSPRTSGGTDTQYF. DNA for the CDR3: TGTGCCAGCAGCCCCCGGACTAGCGGGGGAACAGATACGCAGTATTTT. The chain has TRBV11-3 and TRBJ2-3; TRBD2 aligns across 13 bases. CDR1 is SGHNT, CDR2 YENEEA, per germline. With V trimmed by 5 bases and J by 3 bases, 5 bases remained unmatched. The length of the CDR3 is 16 residues.

V usage is TRBV2 and J usage is TRBJ1-1, with a tentative D call TRBD1 (6 bases). The CDR3 covers 14 residues. Per germline, CDR1 SNHLY and CDR2 FYNNEI. V dropped 4 bases and J dropped 3 bases, with 12 bases sitting between them. DNA of the CDR3: TGTGCCAGCAGTGTACAGGGACGATACACTGAAGCTTTCTTT. Translation: CASSVQGRYTEAFF.

Only one count was recorded for this clone. The chain has TRBV28 and TRBJ2-7, with D tentatively TRBD1 (5 bases). This CDR3 has 13 amino acids. V was clipped by 10 bases and J by 3 bases, with 16 bases between them. Per the germline V gene, CDR1 is MDHEN and CDR2 is SYDVKM. CDR3 protein: CAKGGQGVYEQYF. The CDR3, as DNA: TGTGCCAAGGGTGGACAAGGGGTCTACGAGCAGTACTTC.

The gene calls are TRBV6-5 and TRBJ2-3; possible D gene TRBD1, 5 bases. The CDR3 totals 14 residues. Trimming took off 2 bases at V and 8 bases at J, with 14 bases between the two ends. The germline V gene encodes CDR1 MNHEY and CDR2 SVGAGI. The CDR3 loop reads CASSYGQGFVTQYF. The CDR3 coding sequence is TGTGCCAGCAGTTACGGGCAGGGATTTGTTACGCAGTATTTT.

This chain links TRBV5-1 with TRBJ1-3, with D perhaps matching TRBD1 (5 bases). Looked up from germline, CDR1 is SGHRS and CDR2 is YFSETQ. This CDR3 is 16 amino acids long. V gave up 5 bases and J gave up 0 bases, with 15 bases separating them. The DNA for the CDR3 is TGCGCCAGCAGATATGGGACTCTGAGCTCTGGAAACACCATATATTTT. Amino acid sequence: CASRYGTLSSGNTIYF.

There are a few counts of this clone. The same CDR3 can be traced to other DNA sequences in this sample. The rearrangement joins TRBV2 to TRBJ1-6, with TRBD1 as a possible D gene (6 bases). V shed 6 bases and J shed 7 bases, with 10 bases lying between them. Germline V gene data show CDR1 as SNHLY and CDR2 as FYNNEI. CDR3 length: 13 amino acids. The CDR3 nucleotides read TGTGCCAGCAGCCCCGACAGGAATTCACCCCTCCACTTT. As protein: CASSPDRNSPLHF.

The V call is TRBV2, the J call TRBJ2-2, with D uncertain. Germline CDR1 is SNHLY and CDR2 is FYNNEI. V lost 3 bases and J 5 bases, leaving 13 bases between the germline ends. The CDR3 extends over 15 amino acids. The CDR3 nucleotides read TGTGCCAGCAGTGATCCGCCACCCTCTACCGGGGAGCTGTTTTTT. Translation gives CASSDPPPSTGELFF.

This clone has a handful of counts. This chain joins TRBV9 and TRBJ2-7; either TRBD1 or TRBD2 may fit D (6 bases each). Deletions cut 5 bases from V and 0 bases from J, with 18 bases between. This CDR3 is 16 amino acids long. The germline CDR1 and CDR2 sequences are SGDLS and YYNGEE. CDR3 sequence reads: CASRVFGGLSSYEQYF. The CDR3 region has the DNA TGTGCCAGCAGGGTTTTCGGGGGCCTTAGCTCCTACGAGCAGTACTTC.

The rearrangement links TRBV28 to TRBJ1-2; TRBD1 matches 11 bases. The CDR3 has 14 residues. From germline, CDR1 is MDHEN and CDR2 SYDVKM. V lost 3 bases to trimming and J lost 3 bases; unmatched junction nucleotides: 0. The CDR3 region has the DNA TGTGCCAGCAGTTTGGGACAGGGGGACTATGGCTACACCTTC. This gives the protein CASSLGQGDYGYTF.

The rearrangement uses TRBV27 and TRBJ1-1, with a possible D match to TRBD1 (5 bases). This CDR3 contains 15 residues. Germline loops: CDR1 MNHEY, CDR2 SMNVEV (reference sequence). The V and J ends lost 0 bases and 0 bases respectively, with 8 bases between them. CDR3 sequence (DNA): TGTGCCAGCAGTTTATCGAGGGGCATGAACACTGAAGCTTTCTTT. Residues: CASSLSRGMNTEAFF.

This clone was recorded once. V gene TRBV4-2 combines with J gene TRBJ2-7; tentatively, D is TRBD2 (6 bases). Germline V gene lookup returns CDR1 LGHNA and CDR2 YNFKEQ. This CDR3 comprises 16 residues. Deletions cut 0 bases from V and 3 bases from J, with 15 bases between. The CDR3 loop reads CASSQERVAAVYEQYF. DNA of the CDR3: TGTGCCAGCAGCCAAGAACGGGTAGCGGCGGTCTACGAGCAGTACTTC.

J is TRBJ1-4 and V is TRBV5-1; D call uncertain. CDR1 SGHRS and CDR2 YFSETQ come from the germline V gene. The CDR3 covers 14 residues. Deletions cut 5 bases from V and 0 bases from J, with 8 bases between. The CDR3 bases are TGCGCCAGCAGGACCCAAACAACTAATGAAAAACTGTTTTTT. Its translation is CASRTQTTNEKLFF. The full variable domain, in which reference TRBV5-1 and TRBJ1-4 provide the parts outside the CDR3, is KAGVTQTPRYLIKTRGQQVTLSCSPISGHRSVSWYQQTPGQGLQFLFEYFSETQRNKGNFPGRFSGRQFSNSRSEMNVSTLELGDSALYLCASRTQTTNEKLFFGSGTQLSVL.

This clone was observed a handful of times. The chain has TRBV28 and TRBJ1-4; D is uncertain. The CDR3 is 12 residues long. The germline CDR1 and CDR2 sequences are MDHEN and SYDVKM. V lost 3 bases to trimming and J lost 7 bases, with 6 bases between them. CDR3 bases: TGTGCCAGCAGTTTTGGACCTGAAAAACTGTTTTTT. It codes for CASSFGPEKLFF.

This chain uses TRBV4-2 with TRBJ1-1; tentative D call: TRBD1 (5 bases). Germline V gene sequence: CDR1 LGHNA, CDR2 YNFKEQ. Between the trimmed V and J ends, which lost 0 bases and 9 bases, there was a span of 14 bases. The CDR3 is 14 amino acids. The CDR3, as DNA: TGTGCCAGCAGCCAAGATGAGGGGAAGACCCAAGCTTTCTTT. Its protein product is CASSQDEGKTQAFF.

This chain links TRBV5-5 with TRBJ1-2; no clear D. Germline assignment: CDR1 SGHKS and CDR2 YYEKEE (reference sequence). V lost 1 base and J 5 bases, leaving 12 bases between the germline ends. The CDR3 totals 14 residues. In DNA, the CDR3 is TGTGCCAGCAGCTTGCGGACCTCCGGGTATGGCTACACCTTC. It codes for CASSLRTSGYGYTF.

The chain uses TRBV13 and TRBJ2-7; perhaps TRBD2 as D (6 bases). Trimming removed 2 bases from V and 5 bases from J, with 19 bases in between. CDR3 length: 16 residues. The germline V gene encodes CDR1 PRHDT and CDR2 FYEKMQ (reference sequence). The CDR3 DNA reads as TGTGCCAGCAGCTTAAGTGGGGGAGGTGGGTACGACGAGCAGTACTTC. Translating gives CASSLSGGGGYDEQYF.

This chain joins TRBV7-9 and TRBJ2-1; 9 positions agree with TRBD1. J was trimmed by 4 bases and V by 2 bases; bases with no gene match: 6. Germline V gene sequence: CDR1 SEHNR, CDR2 FQNEAQ (reference sequence). This CDR3 is built from 16 residues. The CDR3 DNA sequence: TGTGCCAGCAGCTTACTAGGGGACAGGGTTTACAATGAGCAGTTCTTC. Translating it yields CASSLLGDRVYNEQFF.